Listed below are T cell receptor beta chains from one sample, sequenced in a study of T-cell reconstitution after alpha-beta-depleted transplantation in children. TCRdb called the PCR reads again in MiXCR, with one record for every CDR3 protein. The table has 670,000 or so distinct CDR3 sequences, 10% to 15% seen once. Sequenced material: PBMCs, taken before TCRalphabeta/CD19-depleted stem cell transplant. These receptors all stem from a girl aged 2 to 10 with congenital amegakaryocytic thrombocytopenia, due to receive a stem cell transplant. Both conserved end residues are part of each CDR3. The D gene is left open where the match is weak. Clone sizes are given selectively: once, few, many, or a class where the clone is expanded.

TRBD1	TRBJ2-7	TRBV4-1	few	CASSPKSGTGAYEQYF
NA	TRBJ2-7	TRBV12-3/TRBV12-4	NA	CASSLSMPDDEQYF
NA	TRBJ2-7	TRBV5-6	NA	CASSWGLGKGTYEQYF
TRBD2	TRBJ2-3	TRBV20-1	many	CSAALLAVLDTQYF
TRBD2	TRBJ2-1	TRBV15	many	CATSRVSLAGGLEQFF
TRBD1	TRBJ1-1	TRBV30	NA	CAWSTRGLGTEAFF
NA	TRBJ2-5	TRBV7-7	NA	CASSFNGYGPWEETQYF
TRBD2	TRBJ2-1	TRBV10-3	many	CAISDSGNPSYNEQFF
NA	TRBJ2-5	TRBV11-2	few	CASSFWETETQYF
NA	TRBJ2-1	TRBV5-1	many	CASSQVRGSENEQFF
NA	TRBJ1-5	TRBV12-3/TRBV12-4	many	CASSLKSLGSPNQPQHF
NA	TRBJ1-1	TRBV12-3/TRBV12-4	many	CASSNAGRNTEAFF
NA	TRBJ2-7	TRBV11-2	few	CASSSINSYEQYF
NA	TRBJ2-5	TRBV11-2	many	CASSQTVPQYF